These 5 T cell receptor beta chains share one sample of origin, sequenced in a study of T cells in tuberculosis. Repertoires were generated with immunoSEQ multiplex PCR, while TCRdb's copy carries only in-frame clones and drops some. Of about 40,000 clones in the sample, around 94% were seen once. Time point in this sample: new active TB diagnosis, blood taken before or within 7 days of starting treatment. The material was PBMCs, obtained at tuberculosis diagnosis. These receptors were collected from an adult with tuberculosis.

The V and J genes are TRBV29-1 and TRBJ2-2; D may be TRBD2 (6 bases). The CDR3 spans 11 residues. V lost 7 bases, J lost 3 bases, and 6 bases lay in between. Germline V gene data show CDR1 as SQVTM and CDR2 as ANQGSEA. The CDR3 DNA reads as TGCAGCGGGGGGGACACCGGGGAGCTGTTTTTT. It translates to CSGGDTGELFF.

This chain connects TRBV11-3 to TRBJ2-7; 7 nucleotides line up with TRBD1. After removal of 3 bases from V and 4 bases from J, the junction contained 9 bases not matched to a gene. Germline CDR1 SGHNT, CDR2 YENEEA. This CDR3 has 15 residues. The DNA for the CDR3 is TGTGCCAGCAGCTTGGCCAAGGACAGGACATACGAGCAGTACTTC. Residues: CASSLAKDRTYEQYF.

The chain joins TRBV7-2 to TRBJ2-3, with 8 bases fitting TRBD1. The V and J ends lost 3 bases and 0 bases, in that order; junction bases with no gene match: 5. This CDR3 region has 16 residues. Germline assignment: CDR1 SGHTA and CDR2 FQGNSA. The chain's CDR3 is CASSFSGQASTDTQYF. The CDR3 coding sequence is TGTGCCAGCAGCTTCTCGGGACAGGCCAGCACAGATACGCAGTATTTT.

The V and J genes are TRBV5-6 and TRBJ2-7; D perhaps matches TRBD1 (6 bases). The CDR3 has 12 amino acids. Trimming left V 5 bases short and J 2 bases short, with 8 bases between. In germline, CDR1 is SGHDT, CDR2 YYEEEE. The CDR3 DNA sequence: TGTGCCAGCAGACGACAGGCCTACGAGCAGTACTTC. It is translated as CASRRQAYEQYF.

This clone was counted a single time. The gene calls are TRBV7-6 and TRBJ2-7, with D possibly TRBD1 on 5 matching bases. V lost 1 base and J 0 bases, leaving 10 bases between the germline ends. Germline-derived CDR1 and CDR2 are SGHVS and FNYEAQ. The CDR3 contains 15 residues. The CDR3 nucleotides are TGTGCCAGCAGCTTAGAGGGGATCCCCTCCTACGAGCAGTACTTC. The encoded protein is CASSLEGIPSYEQYF.